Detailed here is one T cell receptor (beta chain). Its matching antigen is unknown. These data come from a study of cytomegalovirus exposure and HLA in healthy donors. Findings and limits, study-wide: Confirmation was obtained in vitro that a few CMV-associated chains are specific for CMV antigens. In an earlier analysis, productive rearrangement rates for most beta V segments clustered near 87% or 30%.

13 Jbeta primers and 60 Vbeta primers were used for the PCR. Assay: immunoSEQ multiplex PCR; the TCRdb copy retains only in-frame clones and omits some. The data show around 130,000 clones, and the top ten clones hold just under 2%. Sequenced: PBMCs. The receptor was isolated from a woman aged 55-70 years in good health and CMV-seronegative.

The CDR3 DNA follows: TGCGCCAGCAGCCGTCTCCGTCCTGGGACTAGCTCCTACGAGCAGTACTTC. As protein: CASSRLRPGTSSYEQYF. The V call is TRBV4-1, the J call TRBJ2-7; 8 positions match TRBD2. Germline V lookup: CDR1 MGHRA, CDR2 YSYEKL. This CDR3 is 17 amino acids long. V gave up 4 bases and J gave up 0 bases; unmatched junction bases: 11.